Listed below are T cell receptor beta chains from one sample, sequenced in a study of T cells in Graves' hyperthyroidism and ophthalmopathy. TCRdb ran MiXCR on the multiplex PCR reads and lists one entry per CDR3 protein. The data show 750,000 to 950,000 distinct CDR3 sequences, with 35% to 45% seen just once and about 9% held by the top ten. Sequenced input: blood. These receptors all come from a man aged 18-30 years with Graves' hyperthyroidism. The CDR3 runs from the conserved cysteine through the conserved F or W. Each record gives: D gene, V gene, J gene, clone size, CDR3 protein, CDR3 DNA. The D gene is left open where the match is weak. Expanded clones are given a class, and other clones once, few, many or no size at all.

D gene: TRBD1
V gene: TRBV7-6
J gene: TRBJ2-7
clone size: .
CDR3 protein: CASSLSPHLTGAYEQYF
CDR3 DNA: TGTGCCAGCAGCTTAAGTCCCCACCTGACAGGGGCCTACGAGCAGTACTTC

D gene: .
V gene: TRBV10-3
J gene: TRBJ1-5
clone size: .
CDR3 protein: CAISGGMNQPQHF
CDR3 DNA: TGTGCCATCAGTGGAGGGATGAATCAGCCCCAGCATTTT

D gene: TRBD1
V gene: TRBV5-8
J gene: TRBJ1-1
clone size: .
CDR3 protein: CASRGGGYTEAFF
CDR3 DNA: TGTGCCAGCAGAGGGGGCGGGTACACTGAAGCTTTCTTT

D gene: .
V gene: TRBV5-4
J gene: TRBJ1-1
clone size: few
CDR3 protein: CASYGSTEAFF
CDR3 DNA: TGTGCCAGCTACGGGAGCACTGAAGCTTTCTTT

D gene: TRBD1
V gene: TRBV20-1
J gene: TRBJ2-7
clone size: .
CDR3 protein: CSALDRGGVYEQYF
CDR3 DNA: TGCAGTGCTTTGGACAGGGGAGGTGTTTACGAGCAGTACTTC

D gene: .
V gene: TRBV2
J gene: TRBJ1-1
clone size: few
CDR3 protein: CASSYTGPNTEAFF
CDR3 DNA: TGTGCCAGCAGTTACACAGGACCGAACACTGAAGCTTTCTTT

D gene: TRBD1
V gene: TRBV6-5
J gene: TRBJ1-4
clone size: few
CDR3 protein: CASSYAGTGGEKLFF
CDR3 DNA: TGTGCCAGCAGTTACGCCGGGACAGGAGGAGAAAAACTGTTTTTT

D gene: .
V gene: TRBV4-2
J gene: TRBJ2-7
clone size: .
CDR3 protein: CASSLPPGHSYEQYF
CDR3 DNA: TGTGCCAGCAGTTTACCTCCAGGGCACTCCTACGAGCAGTACTTC

D gene: .
V gene: TRBV19
J gene: TRBJ2-2
clone size: .
CDR3 protein: CASSIYGEVTGELFF
CDR3 DNA: TGTGCCAGTAGTATTTATGGGGAAGTTACCGGGGAGCTGTTTTTT

D gene: .
V gene: TRBV20-1
J gene: TRBJ2-7
clone size: few
CDR3 protein: CSASRGSFHEQYF
CDR3 DNA: TGCAGTGCTAGCCGGGGTAGCTTCCACGAGCAGTACTTC

D gene: TRBD1
V gene: TRBV10-3
J gene: TRBJ1-2
clone size: .
CDR3 protein: CATGTGGANYGYTF
CDR3 DNA: TGTGCCACCGGGACAGGAGGTGCTAACTATGGCTACACCTTC

D gene: .
V gene: TRBV10-2
J gene: TRBJ1-1
clone size: .
CDR3 protein: CASSLALTGPLNTEAFF
CDR3 DNA: TGCGCCAGCAGCTTGGCCTTGACGGGCCCTCTGAACACTGAAGCTTTCTTT

D gene: .
V gene: TRBV9
J gene: TRBJ2-5
clone size: .
CDR3 protein: CASSVVGRQETQYF
CDR3 DNA: TGTGCCAGCAGCGTAGTGGGACGGCAGGAGACCCAGTACTTC

D gene: .
V gene: TRBV6-5
J gene: TRBJ1-5
clone size: many
CDR3 protein: CASTTGPNQPQHF
CDR3 DNA: TGTGCCAGCACCACAGGGCCCAATCAGCCCCAGCATTTT